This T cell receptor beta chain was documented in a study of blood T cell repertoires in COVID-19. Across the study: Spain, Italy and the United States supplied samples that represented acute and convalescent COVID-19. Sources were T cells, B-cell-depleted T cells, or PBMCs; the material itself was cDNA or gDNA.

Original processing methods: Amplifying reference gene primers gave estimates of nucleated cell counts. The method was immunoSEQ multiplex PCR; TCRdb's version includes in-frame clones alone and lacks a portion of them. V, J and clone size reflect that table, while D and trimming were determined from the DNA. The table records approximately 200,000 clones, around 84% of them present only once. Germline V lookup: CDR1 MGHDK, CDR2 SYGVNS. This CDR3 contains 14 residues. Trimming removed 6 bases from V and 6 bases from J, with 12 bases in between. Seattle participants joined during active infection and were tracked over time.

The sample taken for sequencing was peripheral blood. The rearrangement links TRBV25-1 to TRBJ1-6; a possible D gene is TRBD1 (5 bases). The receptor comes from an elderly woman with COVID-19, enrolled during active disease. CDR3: CASRVDKGNSPLHF. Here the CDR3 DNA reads TGTGCCAGCAGGGTGGACAAGGGTAATTCACCCCTCCACTTT.